The next 6 T cell receptor beta chains were all read from a single sample in a study of metastatic and nonmetastatic thyroid tumors. Among the patients, none had received any treatment before thyroid surgery. TCRdb re-clonotyped the PCR reads via MiXCR. The data contain tens of thousands of clones, roughly 22% of them seen just once; the ten biggest clones take up 4.4%. Sequencing input: adjacent normal tissue. These receptors all stem from a female donor with papillary thyroid cancer or a benign thyroid nodule (not recorded which). Some clones in this sample may be carry-over from other donors' samples.

This clone appeared many times. The V and J genes are TRBV15 and TRBJ2-1, with 8 nucleotides matching TRBD1. Looked up from germline, CDR1 is LNHNV and CDR2 is YYDKDF (reference sequence). V lost 2 bases, J lost 12 bases, and 15 bases stayed unmatched. This CDR3 has 16 residues. The CDR3, as DNA: TGTGCCACCAGCAGACGTTGGACAGGGTTCCTAGAAGTGCAGTTCTTC. Translation gives CATSRRWTGFLEVQFF.

This clone is classed as medium-sized (0.01 to 0.1%). The V call is TRBV10-1, the J call TRBJ2-2; unclear D gene. CDR3 length: 15 residues. Germline CDR1 reads WNHNN; CDR2 reads SYGVQD (reference sequence). The V end was cut by 3 bases, the J end by 4 bases, with 12 bases between. CDR3: CASSDARIPTGELFF. As DNA, the CDR3 is TGCGCCAGCAGTGATGCCAGGATCCCCACCGGGGAGCTGTTTTTT.

This clone was seen at least ten times. One base away lies a much larger clone, so this may be a sequencing read error. This chain connects TRBV7-8 to TRBJ1-5, with D hard to call. The length of the CDR3 is 13 residues. CDR1 SGHVS and CDR2 FQNEAQ come from the germline V gene. CDR3 nucleotides: TGTGCCGGCAGCCCGAGACCGGTCCGACCCCAGCATTTT. As protein: CAGSPRPVRPQHF.

In its sample, this clone was seen many times. The rearrangement uses TRBV24-1 and TRBJ2-5; TRBD2 aligns across 11 bases. Germline V gene sequence: CDR1 KGHDR, CDR2 SFDVKD. The CDR3 totals 16 residues. Trimming took 5 bases from V and 5 from J; bases not matched to a gene: 9. The CDR3 nucleotides are TGTGCCACCAGTGGGGGTAGCGGGAGGGCCGGGGAGACCCAGTACTTC. It codes for CATSGGSGRAGETQYF.

This clone was picked up a small number of times. The V gene is TRBV6-1, the J gene TRBJ1-1, with a weak D call TRBD1 (5 bases). CDR1 MNHNS and CDR2 SASEGT come from the germline V gene. The ends were cut back, 6 bases at V and 1 base at J, with 12 bases in the middle. This CDR3 spans 14 amino acids. CDR3 coding DNA: TGTGCCAGCAGAACCCCCGGGGGGAACACTGAAGCTTTCTTT. Encoded protein: CASRTPGGNTEAFF.

This clone was seen ten or more times. This chain connects TRBV18 to TRBJ2-2; the match to TRBD1 covers 7 bases. V shed 4 bases and J 7 bases; nucleotides not matched to a gene: 6. The CDR3 consists of 14 residues. CDR1 and CDR2 (germline): KGHSH, LQKENI. CDR3 DNA: TGTGCCAGCTCACAGGGGGCGCGTGTCGGGGAGCTGTTTTTT. Translated, it gives CASSQGARVGELFF. Looking up the rest from reference TRBV18 and TRBJ2-2 gives the full variable domain: NAGVMQNPRHLVRRRGQEARLRCSPMKGHSHVYWYRQLPEEGLKFMVYLQKENIIDESGMPKERFSAEFPKEGPSILRIQQVVRGDSAAYFCASSQGARVGELFFGEGSRLTVL.